A single sample is the source of the 23 T cell receptor beta chains below, sequenced in a study of shared clonotypes between healthy human individuals. This table comes from immunoSEQ multiplex PCR, and its TCRdb copy is limited to in-frame clones, with some not included. This table has about 2.4 million clones, roughly 93% appearing once. Sequences were obtained from naive CD4+ T cells from PBMCs. Subset noted: CD45RA+ positively selected. The origin of the receptors is a man between 18 and 29 years old in good health. Some clones in this sample may be carry-over from other donors' samples.

J is TRBJ2-7 and V is TRBV21-1; the D segment call TRBD2 is taken from the table without a DNA check. TRBV21-1 is annotated as a pseudogene. The CDR3 runs to 15 residues. Here the CDR3 DNA reads TGTGCCAGCAGCCCCAGCCAGCGTTTTTCCTACGAGCAGTACTTC. Its translation: CASSPSQRFSYEQYF.

CDR3: CASSLGDSYGYTF. The CDR3 nucleotides read TGTGCCAGCAGCTTAGGGGACTCTTATGGCTACACCTTC. The chain carries TRBV7-8 and TRBJ1-2; D perhaps matches TRBD1 (5 bases). CDR3 length equals 13 residues. Germline V CDR1 and CDR2: SGHVS, FQNEAQ. The V end was cut by 1 base, the J end by 5 bases, with 8 bases between.

This clone showed up just once. The chain combines TRBV30 with TRBJ2-5, with TRBD1 matching over 8 bases. The CDR3 contains 16 residues. Unmatched junction bases numbered 14, after V lost 7 bases and J lost 1 base. Germline V gives CDR1 GTSNPN, CDR2 SVGIG (reference sequence). The CDR3 reads CAYSTPDRVIQETQYF. CDR3 DNA sequence: TGTGCCTACTCAACCCCGGACAGGGTGATCCAAGAGACCCAGTACTTC.

In regard to this clone: A junction end diverges from the germline sequence, so it may reflect a read error. The J gene is TRBJ2-7, the V gene TRBV4-1, with 10 bases aligning to TRBD2. Germline V CDR1 and CDR2: MGHRA, YSYEKL. This CDR3 comprises 18 residues. The CDR3 DNA follows: TGCGCCAGCAGCCAAGAGGGATCTCCTAGCGGGAGCTCCCACGAGCAGTACTTC. Translated: CASSQEGSPSGSSHEQYF.

V and J are TRBV10-2 and TRBJ2-7; 7 positions match TRBD1. The CDR3 extends over 14 amino acids. V lost 7 bases, J lost 0 bases, and 6 bases stayed unmatched. Germline lookup yields CDR1 WSHSY and CDR2 SAAADI. CDR3 loop: CASNPGQSSYEQYF. CDR3 sequence (DNA): TGCGCCAGCAACCCGGGACAGAGCTCCTACGAGCAGTACTTC.

In regard to this clone: A much larger clonotype is one base distant, so this may be a read error. This sequence joins TRBV5-6 and TRBJ2-7, with unresolved D. From germline, CDR1 is SGHDT and CDR2 YYEEEE. This CDR3 region has 11 residues. V shed 2 bases and J shed 2 bases, with 2 bases lying between them. The CDR3 region has the DNA TGTGCCAGCAGCTTCGCCTACGAGCAGTACTTC. Amino acids: CASSFAYEQYF.

The chain uses TRBV28 and TRBJ1-5; 9 bases line up with TRBD1. This CDR3 is built from 16 residues. After removal of 1 base from V and 7 bases from J, the junction contained 8 bases not matched to a gene. Germline V gives CDR1 MDHEN, CDR2 SYDVKM. The CDR3 DNA follows: TGTGCCAGCAGTTTATTCACCGGGACAGGGTCACAGCCCCAGCATTTT. Its protein product is CASSLFTGTGSQPQHF.

This chain links TRBV4-1 with TRBJ2-7, with 8 positions matching TRBD2. Germline-derived CDR1 and CDR2 are MGHRA and YSYEKL. This CDR3 has 15 residues. V gave up 4 bases and J gave up 0 bases; unmatched junction bases: 5. The CDR3 loop is CASSRASGSSYEQYF. In DNA form, the CDR3 reads TGCGCCAGCAGCCGCGCGAGCGGGAGCTCCTACGAGCAGTACTTC.

This chain joins TRBV27 and TRBJ2-1; tentative D call: TRBD1 (5 bases). The V and J ends lost 6 bases and 0 bases respectively, with 24 bases between them. CDR3 length equals 19 residues. Germline V lookup: CDR1 MNHEY, CDR2 SMNVEV (reference sequence). The CDR3: CASRHLVARQKSSYNEQFF. The CDR3 DNA reads as TGTGCCAGCAGGCACCTAGTCGCAAGACAGAAGAGCTCCTACAATGAGCAGTTCTTC.

V gene TRBV9 combines with J gene TRBJ2-1; 8 nucleotides match TRBD2. The junction had 12 bases not matched to a gene; V was cut back by 4 bases and J by 0 bases. This CDR3 is built from 18 residues. Looked up from germline, CDR1 is SGDLS and CDR2 is YYNGEE. CDR3 sequence (DNA): TGTGCCAGCAGCCCTCCCCCCCCCAGCGGGAGCTCCTACAATGAGCAGTTCTTC. Translation: CASSPPPPSGSSYNEQFF.

The chain is built from TRBV4-2 and TRBJ1-2, with D uncertain. CDR3 length: 16 amino acids. CDR1 is LGHNA and CDR2 is YNFKEQ in the germline V gene. The V and J ends lost 0 bases and 2 bases respectively, with 13 bases between them. This CDR3 reads CASSQDLVLGNYGYTF. The DNA of the CDR3 is TGTGCCAGCAGCCAAGATCTCGTTTTGGGGAACTATGGCTACACCTTC.

Concerning this clone: This CDR3 is also generated by other DNA sequences in the sample. The gene calls are TRBV30 and TRBJ2-7; the D is unclear. The germline gives CDR1 GTSNPN, CDR2 SVGIG (reference sequence). This CDR3 contains 11 residues. Trimming pared 0 bases from V and 4 bases from J, leaving 4 bases between. The CDR3 DNA follows: TGTGCCTGGAGTGTATCGTACGAGCAGTACTTC. Translated, it gives CAWSVSYEQYF.

V usage is TRBV10-1 and J usage is TRBJ2-1; 8 bases line up with TRBD1. This CDR3 region has 16 residues. J gave up 0 bases and V 3 bases, and 4 bases lay outside the gene matches. The germline V gene has CDR1 WNHNN and CDR2 SYGVQD (reference sequence). CDR3 DNA sequence: TGCGCCAGCAGTGATCTCACAGGGGGCTCCTACAATGAGCAGTTCTTC. Its protein is CASSDLTGGSYNEQFF.

At least ten counts were recorded for this clone. The V gene is TRBV21-1, the J gene TRBJ1-5. TRBV21-1 is a recognized pseudogene. The CDR3 loop spans 16 amino acids. As DNA, the CDR3 is TGTGCCAGCAGAAATCTCCGACTCAGAGTTGGTCAGCCCCAGCATTTT. Its protein is CASRNLRLRVGQPQHF.

The chain employs TRBV9 and TRBJ2-2; unclear D gene. CDR3 length: 12 amino acids. Germline lookup yields CDR1 SGDLS and CDR2 YYNGEE. Trimming stripped 0 bases from V and 7 bases from J, with 4 bases between. This chain's CDR3 is CASSVEVGELFF. As DNA, the CDR3 is TGTGCCAGCAGCGTAGAAGTCGGGGAGCTGTTTTTT.

The rearrangement joins TRBV5-1 to TRBJ2-5; D tentatively fits TRBD1 or TRBD2 (5 bases each). The V end lost 1 base, the J end lost 2 bases, and 12 bases lay between the germline ends. Germline CDR1 SGHRS, CDR2 YFSETQ. The length of the CDR3 is 15 residues. CDR3 bases: TGCGCCAGCAGCTTGAGTGGGACGATGCAAGAGACCCAGTACTTC. It yields the protein CASSLSGTMQETQYF. Together with reference TRBV5-1 and TRBJ2-5, the CDR3 gives the full variable domain: KAGVTQTPRYLIKTRGQQVTLSCSPISGHRSVSWYQQTPGQGLQFLFEYFSETQRNKGNFPGRFSGRQFSNSRSEMNVSTLELGDSALYLCASSLSGTMQETQYFGPGTRLLVL.

The J gene is TRBJ2-3, the V gene TRBV11-2; perhaps TRBD1 as D (6 bases). CDR1 SGHAT and CDR2 FQNNGV come from the germline V gene. Trimming stripped 5 bases from V and 1 base from J, with 10 bases between. This CDR3 is built from 14 residues. This CDR3 reads CASSTRQGTDTQYF. The CDR3 coding sequence is TGTGCCAGCAGCACCCGACAGGGCACAGATACGCAGTATTTT.

V is TRBV6-1 and J is TRBJ2-7; TRBD2 matches 7 bases. The CDR3 consists of 18 residues. The germline CDR1 and CDR2 sequences are MNHNS and SASEGT. V trimming: 4 bases; J trimming: 4 bases; junction bases outside the gene matches: 19. CDR3 DNA: TGTGCCAGCAGTGTCGGGGAATCAGCGGGACTCCCGACATACGAGCAGTACTTC. Translation: CASSVGESAGLPTYEQYF.

This chain links TRBV28 with TRBJ1-5; possibly TRBD1 for D (6 bases). Germline V gene data show CDR1 as MDHEN and CDR2 as SYDVKM. V was clipped by 5 bases and J by 0 bases, with 14 bases between them. The CDR3 is made up of 16 amino acids. Here the CDR3 DNA reads TGTGCCAGCAGTCCCCCGGGGGCTCCTAGCAATCAGCCCCAGCATTTT. It is translated as CASSPPGAPSNQPQHF. The entire variable domain, with the rest obtained from reference TRBV28 and TRBJ1-5, is as follows: DVKVTQSSRYLVKRTGEKVFLECVQDMDHENMFWYRQDPGLGLRLIYFSYDVKMKEKGDIPEGYSVSREKKERFSLILESASTNQTSMYLCASSPPGAPSNQPQHFGDGTRLSIL.

The chain recombines TRBV9 with TRBJ2-1, with TRBD2 identical over 10 bases. Per the germline V gene, CDR1 is SGDLS and CDR2 is YYNGEE. The CDR3 extends over 12 amino acids. The ends lost 1 base at V and 14 bases at J; junction bases unmatched: 3. The chain's CDR3 is CASSVNSGRKFF. DNA of the CDR3: TGTGCCAGCAGCGTAAATAGCGGGAGGAAGTTCTTC. Based on the CDR3 plus reference TRBV9 and TRBJ2-1, the full variable domain is DSGVTQTPKHLITATGQRVTLRCSPRSGDLSVYWYQQSLDQGLQFLIQYYNGEERAKGNILERFSAQQFPDLHSELNLSSLELGDSALYFCASSVNSGRKFFGPGTRLTVL.

The chain recombines TRBV5-6 with TRBJ2-5; tentatively, D is TRBD1 (6 bases). The germline V gene encodes CDR1 SGHDT and CDR2 YYEEEE. Trimming took 4 bases from V and 5 from J, leaving 21 bases between them. The CDR3 covers 16 residues. This chain's CDR3 is CASSRSRDNFGETQYF. CDR3 nucleotides: TGTGCCAGCAGCCGCTCCCGGGACAACTTTGGGGAGACCCAGTACTTC. The variable domain in full, completed from reference TRBV5-6 and TRBJ2-5, reads DAGVTQSPTHLIKTRGQQVTLRCSPKSGHDTVSWYQQALGQGPQFIFQYYEEEERQRGNFPDRFSGHQFPNYSSELNVNALLLGDSALYLCASSRSRDNFGETQYFGPGTRLLVL.

The DNA of the CDR3 is TGCGCCAGCAGCGGACCCGCGAAACTAGCGGGGGTACAAGAGACCCAGTACTTC. Its translation is CASSGPAKLAGVQETQYF. The V and J genes are TRBV5-1 and TRBJ2-5; 11 bases align to TRBD2. The trim removed 4 bases at V and 2 bases at J, leaving 13 bases unmatched. The CDR3 is 18 amino acids. The germline V gene has CDR1 SGHRS and CDR2 YFSETQ.

The chain links TRBV7-3 to TRBJ2-1, with D uncertain. V lost 4 bases and J lost 7, with 11 bases in between. Germline assignment: CDR1 SGHTA and CDR2 FQGTGA. The CDR3 is 13 residues long. CDR3 bases: TGTGCCAGCAGCTCGTCGCAAAAAAATGAGCAGTTCTTC. Translated: CASSSSQKNEQFF.